A single sample gave rise to the 30 T cell receptor beta chains below, sequenced in a study of blood T cell repertoires in COVID-19. Here immunoSEQ multiplex PCR was the method, and the copy in TCRdb shows in-frame clones only, minus some. Here the sample spans about 180,000 clones, 80% to 90% being singletons. Sequencing was performed on peripheral blood. Source of these receptors: a man in his fifties or sixties with active or convalescent COVID-19.

About this clone: At one end the junction does not follow the germline gene, possibly because of a read error. The rearrangement links TRBV30 to TRBJ1-1; D gene unclear. Germline CDR1 reads GTSNPN; CDR2 reads SVGIG (reference sequence). The CDR3 has 11 residues. CDR3 residues: CAWRSNSEAFF. The CDR3 region has the DNA TGTGCCTGGAGGTCGAACTCTGAAGCTTTCTTT. The whole variable domain, filled in from reference TRBV30 and TRBJ1-1, reads SQTIHQWPATLVQPVGSPLSLECTVEGTSNPNLYWYRQAAGRGLQLLFYSVGIGQISSEVPQNLSASRPQDRQFILSSKKLLLSDSGFYLCAWRSNSEAFFGQGTRLTVV.

The CDR3 here is CASSRTSASGEQFF. In DNA form, the CDR3 reads TGTGCCAGCAGCCGGACTAGCGCCTCGGGTGAGCAGTTCTTC. This chain links TRBV7-7 with TRBJ2-1; the match to TRBD2 covers 9 bases. The CDR3 contains 14 residues. Trimming cost V 5 bases and J 9 bases; bases outside gene matches: 8. Germline CDR1 SSHAT, CDR2 FNYEAQ (reference sequence).

The CDR3 is CASSRTSVETQYF. The CDR3 bases are TGTGCCAGCTCACGGACTAGCGTGGAGACCCAGTACTTC. V gene TRBV18 combines with J gene TRBJ2-5, with 9 bases fitting TRBD2. The CDR3 has 13 amino acids. Germline loops: CDR1 KGHSH, CDR2 LQKENI. V was clipped by 4 bases and J by 5 bases; unmatched bases: 2.

The J gene is TRBJ1-5, the V gene TRBV18; no firm D call. CDR1 KGHSH and CDR2 LQKENI come from the germline V gene. Trimming stripped 4 bases from V and 5 bases from J, with 9 bases between. CDR3 size: 13 residues. CDR3 nucleotides: TGTGCCAGCTCACAAGAGAACGATCAGCCCCAGCATTTT. It is translated as CASSQENDQPQHF. The entire variable domain, with the rest obtained from reference TRBV18 and TRBJ1-5, is as follows: NAGVMQNPRHLVRRRGQEARLRCSPMKGHSHVYWYRQLPEEGLKFMVYLQKENIIDESGMPKERFSAEFPKEGPSILRIQQVVRGDSAAYFCASSQENDQPQHFGDGTRLSIL.

The chain combines TRBV5-4 with TRBJ1-5, with 7 bases aligning to TRBD1. V gave up 0 bases and J gave up 1 base; unmatched junction bases: 4. CDR1 and CDR2 (germline): SGHNT, YYREEE (reference sequence). The CDR3 is 16 amino acids. This CDR3 reads CASSLAPGGSNQPQHF. For the CDR3, the DNA is TGTGCCAGCAGCTTGGCCCCAGGGGGGAGCAATCAGCCCCAGCATTTT. The variable domain in full, with the rest retrieved from reference TRBV5-4 and TRBJ1-5, is ETGVTQSPTHLIKTRGQQVTLRCSSQSGHNTVSWYQQALGQGPQFIFQYYREEENGRGNFPPRFSGLQFPNYSSELNVNALELDDSALYLCASSLAPGGSNQPQHFGDGTRLSIL.

This sequence joins TRBV20-1 and TRBJ2-3; TRBD1 is a possible D gene (5 bases). Trimming removed 3 bases at V and 1 base at J, with 14 bases between. The CDR3 loop spans 15 amino acids. Germline CDR1 DFQATT, CDR2 SNEGSKA (reference sequence). The CDR3 region is CSASQGVVGTDTQYF. The DNA of the CDR3 is TGCAGTGCTAGTCAAGGGGTGGTTGGCACAGATACGCAGTATTTT.

The genes are TRBV19 and TRBJ2-2; 8 bases map to TRBD2. Trimming at V came to 10 bases and at J to 0 bases, leaving 10 bases not matched to a gene. This CDR3 contains 16 residues. The germline CDR1 and CDR2 sequences are LNHDA and SQIVND (reference sequence). CDR3 sequence reads: CATGGGGPTNTGELFF. The DNA for the CDR3 is TGTGCCACCGGGGGGGGCGGGCCCACGAACACCGGGGAGCTGTTTTTT.

The chain is built from TRBV28 and TRBJ1-2; tentative D call: TRBD1 (5 bases). The CDR3 loop spans 12 amino acids. Per germline, CDR1 MDHEN and CDR2 SYDVKM. V lost 10 bases and J 3 bases, leaving 12 bases between the germline ends. For the CDR3, the DNA is TGTGCCACCCCGGGGGGAGACTATGGCTACACCTTC. Translated, it gives CATPGGDYGYTF.

The chain links TRBV28 to TRBJ1-6; D possibly corresponds to TRBD1 (6 bases). CDR1 and CDR2 (germline): MDHEN, SYDVKM. This CDR3 is 13 amino acids long. Trimming pared 5 bases from V and 6 bases from J, leaving 8 bases between. CDR3 protein: CASSTGTNSPLHF. The CDR3 bases are TGTGCCAGCAGTACAGGGACTAATTCACCCCTCCACTTT. Together with reference TRBV28 and TRBJ1-6, the CDR3 gives the full variable domain: DVKVTQSSRYLVKRTGEKVFLECVQDMDHENMFWYRQDPGLGLRLIYFSYDVKMKEKGDIPEGYSVSREKKERFSLILESASTNQTSMYLCASSTGTNSPLHFGNGTRLTVT.

This chain uses TRBV27 with TRBJ1-6, with TRBD1 identical over 7 bases. The CDR3 runs to 15 residues. Germline V lookup: CDR1 MNHEY, CDR2 SMNVEV (reference sequence). The junction had 8 bases not matched to a gene; V was cut back by 5 bases and J by 7 bases. CDR3 nucleotide sequence: TGTGCCAGCAGTCGTACGGGACAGCCAAATTCACCCCTCCACTTT. As protein: CASSRTGQPNSPLHF.

This chain links TRBV28 with TRBJ2-5, with a possible D match to TRBD1 (6 bases). Germline values: CDR1 MDHEN, CDR2 SYDVKM. The CDR3 is 17 amino acids. Trimming cost V 4 bases and J 5 bases, with 23 bases left between them. CDR3: CASSSVSGRGGKETQYF. The CDR3 DNA is TGTGCCAGCAGTTCGGTCAGCGGCAGGGGCGGTAAGGAGACCCAGTACTTC. Together with reference TRBV28 and TRBJ2-5, the CDR3 gives the full variable domain: DVKVTQSSRYLVKRTGEKVFLECVQDMDHENMFWYRQDPGLGLRLIYFSYDVKMKEKGDIPEGYSVSREKKERFSLILESASTNQTSMYLCASSSVSGRGGKETQYFGPGTRLLVL.

V gene TRBV7-9 combines with J gene TRBJ1-1; D call uncertain. Per the germline V gene, CDR1 is SEHNR and CDR2 is FQNEAQ (reference sequence). Trimming shortened V by 1 base and J by 9 bases, and 9 bases separated the two germline ends. This CDR3 contains 12 residues. The CDR3 DNA follows: TGTGCCAGCAGCTTAGAAGAGGCCCAAGCTTTCTTT. Translation gives CASSLEEAQAFF.

This chain links TRBV5-4 with TRBJ2-4; tentatively, D is TRBD2 (5 bases). The CDR3 has 14 amino acids. The ends were cut back, 4 bases at V and 1 base at J, with 9 bases in the middle. Germline V gene sequence: CDR1 SGHNT, CDR2 YYREEE (reference sequence). The chain's CDR3 is CASSDASAKNIQYF. Here the CDR3 DNA reads TGTGCCAGCAGCGACGCTAGCGCCAAAAACATTCAGTACTTC.

The V and J genes are TRBV3-1 (or the pseudogene TRBV3-2) and TRBJ1-2; 8 positions agree with TRBD1. Trimming at V came to 3 bases and at J to 3 bases, leaving 9 bases not matched to a gene. Germline V lookup: CDR1 LGHDT, CDR2 YNNKEL (reference sequence). This CDR3 is built from 16 residues. The CDR3 here is CASSQLATGAYYGYTF. For the CDR3, the DNA is TGTGCCAGCAGCCAGCTAGCGACAGGGGCCTACTATGGCTACACCTTC.

The chain combines TRBV6-6 with TRBJ2-3; 8 nucleotides line up with TRBD2. CDR3 length: 18 amino acids. Germline V lookup: CDR1 MNHNY, CDR2 SVGAGI (reference sequence). J lost 3 bases, V lost 5 bases, and 16 bases had no gene match. The CDR3 nucleotides are TGTGCCAGCAGTCCACTGGGATTAGCGGGGACCCGGACAGATACGCAGTATTTT. Protein sequence: CASSPLGLAGTRTDTQYF.

The chain employs TRBV5-4 and TRBJ2-3; D is possibly TRBD1 (6 bases). This CDR3 has 15 amino acids. V shed 2 bases and J shed 3 bases, with 13 bases lying between them. Germline V gene data show CDR1 as SGHNT and CDR2 as YYREEE (reference sequence). The DNA of the CDR3 is TGTGCCAGCAGCTTCCCCCCAGGGGAGACAGATACGCAGTATTTT. This encodes CASSFPPGETDTQYF.

This chain joins TRBV12-3 or TRBV12-4 and TRBJ1-2; D call uncertain. The V gene lost 6 bases and the J gene lost 5 bases, with 7 bases spanning the gap. This CDR3 is 11 amino acids long. CDR3 in amino acids: CASSPSYGYTF. DNA of the CDR3: TGTGCCAGCAGCCCGAGTTATGGCTACACCTTC.

The chain recombines TRBV7-6 with TRBJ2-1; a weak D match, TRBD2 (5 bases). V lost 3 bases, J lost 7 bases, and 7 bases lay in between. Germline CDR1 is SGHVS and CDR2 is FNYEAQ. This CDR3 spans 12 amino acids. CDR3 sequence (DNA): TGTGCCAGCAGCTTTTGGAGGAATGAGCAGTTCTTC. It specifies CASSFWRNEQFF.

The chain has TRBV15 and TRBJ1-5, with D possibly TRBD1 on 5 matching bases. The CDR3 loop spans 15 amino acids. Germline V gene data show CDR1 as LNHNV and CDR2 as YYDKDF (reference sequence). V lost 1 base, J lost 5 bases, and 12 bases lay in between. The CDR3 region is CATSRGRGEDQPQHF. Here the CDR3 DNA reads TGTGCCACCAGCAGAGGTCGAGGGGAGGATCAGCCCCAGCATTTT.

The J gene is TRBJ1-1, the V gene TRBV29-1; D unclear. Trimming stripped 3 bases from V and 0 bases from J, with 11 bases between. Per the germline V gene, CDR1 is SQVTM and CDR2 is ANQGSEA. The CDR3 sequence is 14 residues long. The CDR3 loop reads CSVEKATLNTEAFF. The CDR3 coding sequence is TGCAGCGTTGAGAAAGCAACTTTGAACACTGAAGCTTTCTTT.

This clone was counted once. The chain uses TRBV15 and TRBJ1-4; possible D gene TRBD1, 5 bases. Germline V gives CDR1 LNHNV, CDR2 YYDKDF (reference sequence). V lost 1 base, J lost 7 bases, and 10 bases lay in between. This CDR3 is built from 14 residues. CDR3 DNA: TGTGCCACCAGCAGAGGGCAGGGTGGTGAAAAACTGTTTTTT. Its translation is CATSRGQGGEKLFF.

This chain joins TRBV3-1 (or the pseudogene TRBV3-2) and TRBJ1-4, with TRBD1 matching over 7 bases. The germline V gene encodes CDR1 LGHDT and CDR2 YNNKEL (reference sequence). This CDR3 has 15 amino acids. With V trimmed by 3 bases and J by 5 bases, 6 bases remained unmatched. The CDR3 loop is CASSHFGTVNEKLFF. CDR3 DNA: TGTGCCAGCAGCCATTTCGGGACAGTGAATGAAAAACTGTTTTTT.

This rearrangement joins TRBV18 to TRBJ2-2, with TRBD2 identical over 8 bases. V gave up 3 bases and J gave up 6 bases; unmatched junction bases: 6. CDR1 and CDR2 from the germline V gene are KGHSH and LQKENI. CDR3 length equals 15 residues. CDR3 nucleotides: TGTGCCAGCTCACCCAATAGCGGGGACCCCGGGGAGCTGTTTTTT. Translated, it gives CASSPNSGDPGELFF. The whole variable domain, filled in from reference TRBV18 and TRBJ2-2, reads NAGVMQNPRHLVRRRGQEARLRCSPMKGHSHVYWYRQLPEEGLKFMVYLQKENIIDESGMPKERFSAEFPKEGPSILRIQQVVRGDSAAYFCASSPNSGDPGELFFGEGSRLTVL.

The genes are TRBV5-1 and TRBJ1-1; a weak D match, TRBD1 (5 bases). CDR1 is SGHRS, CDR2 YFSETQ, per germline. The CDR3 loop spans 15 amino acids. V was clipped by 5 bases and J by 2 bases, with 16 bases between them. The CDR3, as DNA: TGCGCCAGCAGGCCCAGGGAGGGGTCTAACACTGAAGCTTTCTTT. This codes for CASRPREGSNTEAFF. The whole variable domain, filled in from reference TRBV5-1 and TRBJ1-1, reads KAGVTQTPRYLIKTRGQQVTLSCSPISGHRSVSWYQQTPGQGLQFLFEYFSETQRNKGNFPGRFSGRQFSNSRSEMNVSTLELGDSALYLCASRPREGSNTEAFFGQGTRLTVV.

This clone occurred once. This chain connects TRBV10-1 to TRBJ1-4, with D unresolved. Per germline, CDR1 WNHNN and CDR2 SYGVQD (reference sequence). There are 14 residues in the CDR3. Trimming removed 2 bases at V and 5 bases at J, with 9 bases between. The CDR3 loop reads CASSEGGLNEKLFF. The DNA of the CDR3 is TGCGCCAGCAGTGAGGGAGGCTTAAATGAAAAACTGTTTTTT.

This sequence joins TRBV5-1 and TRBJ1-4, with 8 nucleotides matching TRBD1. After removal of 4 bases from V and 2 bases from J, the junction contained 4 bases not matched to a gene. This CDR3 is built from 15 residues. Germline V CDR1 and CDR2: SGHRS, YFSETQ. CDR3: CASSLQGGTNEKLFF. The CDR3 nucleotides are TGCGCCAGCAGCCTACAGGGGGGCACTAATGAAAAACTGTTTTTT.

V is TRBV19 and J is TRBJ2-3; 7 nucleotides match TRBD1. The CDR3 is made up of 14 amino acids. The V gene's germline CDR1 is LNHDA and CDR2 SQIVND (reference sequence). With 4 bases clipped from V and 2 bases from J, the junction kept 3 bases outside the gene matches. The CDR3, as DNA: TGTGCCAGTAGTAGGGGGACAGACACAGATACGCAGTATTTT. The encoded protein is CASSRGTDTDTQYF.

The chain recombines TRBV5-6 with TRBJ1-1, with D possibly being TRBD1 (6 bases). This CDR3 has 15 amino acids. The V end was cut by 5 bases, the J end by 0 bases, with 14 bases between. Germline-derived CDR1 and CDR2 are SGHDT and YYEEEE. CDR3 nucleotide sequence: TGTGCCAGCAGGGCTAAGACAGGACTGAACACTGAAGCTTTCTTT. Its translation is CASRAKTGLNTEAFF.

In its sample, this clone was seen a few times. The chain links TRBV2 to TRBJ1-2; 9 bases line up with TRBD1. J lost 8 bases, V lost 5 bases, and 9 bases had no gene match. CDR3 size: 14 residues. CDR1 SNHLY and CDR2 FYNNEI come from the germline V gene. CDR3 loop: CASSIPQGARGYTF. CDR3 DNA: TGTGCCAGCAGTATTCCACAGGGGGCGCGGGGCTACACCTTC.

The table lists this clone with a count of one. The chain couples TRBV4-1 to TRBJ1-4; D remains ambiguous. This CDR3 region has 12 residues. Germline V gene sequence: CDR1 MGHRA, CDR2 YSYEKL. V was trimmed by 3 bases and J by 13 bases, leaving 12 bases between them. The CDR3 spells CASSQETERLFF. Written as DNA, the CDR3 is TGCGCCAGCAGCCAGGAAACAGAGAGACTGTTTTTT.